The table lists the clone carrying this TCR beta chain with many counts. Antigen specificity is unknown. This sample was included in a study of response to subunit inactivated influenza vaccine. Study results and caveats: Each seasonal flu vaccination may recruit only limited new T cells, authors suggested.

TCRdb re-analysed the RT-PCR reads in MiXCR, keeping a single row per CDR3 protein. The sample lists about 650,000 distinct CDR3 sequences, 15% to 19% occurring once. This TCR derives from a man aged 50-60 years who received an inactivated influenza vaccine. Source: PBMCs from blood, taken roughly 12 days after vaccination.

CDR3 sequence reads: CASSLPGPSTDTQYF. The CDR3 coding sequence is TGCGCCAGCAGCTTGCCGGGACCATCCACAGATACGCAGTATTTT. The chain has TRBV5-1 and TRBJ2-3; D assignment may be TRBD1 or TRBD2 (5 bases each). The CDR3 has 15 amino acids. Germline assignment: CDR1 SGHRS and CDR2 YFSETQ. Trimming left V 1 base short and J 2 bases short, with 11 bases between.